Detailed here is one T cell receptor (beta chain). No antigen is known for it. This record belongs to a study of cytomegalovirus exposure and HLA in healthy donors. General study findings and limits: In a later analysis, an Asian-associated ancestry cluster reportedly showed fewer N-insertions than the roughly 700-donor mean. CMV serostatus was the sole immune exposure data available.

This CDR3 spans 17 amino acids. Germline-derived CDR1 and CDR2 are SGHDT and YYEEEE. V was clipped by 5 bases and J by 0 bases; unmatched bases: 10. Primers: 60 Vbeta forward and 13 Jbeta reverse. TCRdb's copy holds only in-frame clones and misses some; the assay was immunoSEQ multiplex PCR. Among 150,000 or so clones listed, roughly three quarters were seen once. The V call is TRBV5-6, the J call TRBJ2-1; 8 bases map to TRBD2. Specimen: PBMCs. The sequence was obtained from a man in his thirties or forties in good health and CMV-seropositive. As DNA, the CDR3 is TGTGCCAGCAGTTCCAATTTAGCGGGAAGCTCCTACAATGAGCAGTTCTTC. It specifies CASSSNLAGSSYNEQFF. Full variable domain (rest looked up from reference TRBV5-6 and TRBJ2-1): DAGVTQSPTHLIKTRGQQVTLRCSPKSGHDTVSWYQQALGQGPQFIFQYYEEEERQRGNFPDRFSGHQFPNYSSELNVNALLLGDSALYLCASSSNLAGSSYNEQFFGPGTRLTVL.